The clone carrying this T cell receptor beta chain was recorded only once. Its antigen is currently unknown. The PCR was carried out with 60 Vbeta primers and 13 Jbeta primers. TCRdb keeps only in-frame clones here, not all; method: immunoSEQ multiplex PCR. The sample consists of 150,000 to 200,000 clones, 80% to 90% of them appearing once. The data belong to a study of cytomegalovirus exposure and HLA in healthy donors. Study-wide findings and caveats: For most subjects, TCR beta sequences were reported to predict HLA-A and HLA-B alleles with accuracy. Investigators reported 150 to 200 TCR beta chains as tied to cytomegalovirus.

Germline V gene data show CDR1 as LGHNA and CDR2 as YSLEER. The CDR3 runs to 16 residues. V lost 1 base to trimming and J lost 5 bases, with 18 bases between them. Each of the donors was a healthy bone marrow donor. The chain is built from TRBV4-3 and TRBJ2-7, with D tentatively TRBD2 (7 bases). The receptor was isolated from a man younger than 30 in good health and CMV-seropositive. The sample taken for sequencing was PBMCs. The CDR3 region is CASSQAVEGGPDEQYF. CDR3 nucleotide sequence: TGCGCCAGCAGCCAAGCGGTGGAGGGGGGGCCCGACGAGCAGTACTTC.